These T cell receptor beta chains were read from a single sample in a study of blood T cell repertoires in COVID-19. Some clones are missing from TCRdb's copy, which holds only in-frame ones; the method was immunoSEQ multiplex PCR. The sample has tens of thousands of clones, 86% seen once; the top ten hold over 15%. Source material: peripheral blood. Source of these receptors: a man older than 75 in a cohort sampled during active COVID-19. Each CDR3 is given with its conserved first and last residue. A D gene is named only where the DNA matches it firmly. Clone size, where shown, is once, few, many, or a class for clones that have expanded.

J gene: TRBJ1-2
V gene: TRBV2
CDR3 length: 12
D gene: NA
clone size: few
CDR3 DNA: TGTGCCAGCAGTGAAGTCCTATATGGCTACACCTTC
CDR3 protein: CASSEVLYGYTF

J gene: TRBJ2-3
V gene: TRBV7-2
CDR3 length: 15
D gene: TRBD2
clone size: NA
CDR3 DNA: TGTGCCAGCAGCTTAGTAGTAGGCGGGGGGAATACGCAGTATTTT
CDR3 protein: CASSLVVGGGNTQYF

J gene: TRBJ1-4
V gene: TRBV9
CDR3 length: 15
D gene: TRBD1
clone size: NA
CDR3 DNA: TGTGCCAGCAGCGTCGAGACAGGGGAGGGTGAAAAACTGTTTTTT
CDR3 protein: CASSVETGEGEKLFF

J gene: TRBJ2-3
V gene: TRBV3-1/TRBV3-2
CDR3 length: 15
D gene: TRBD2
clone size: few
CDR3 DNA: TGTGCCAGCAGCCCCCGGGGGGGCCTCACAGATACGCAGTATTTT
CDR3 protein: CASSPRGGLTDTQYF

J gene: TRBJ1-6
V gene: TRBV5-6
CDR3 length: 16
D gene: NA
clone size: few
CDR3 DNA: TGTGCCAGCACCCCTCCGGGAGCGGGACATAATTCACCCCTCCACTTT
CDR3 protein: CASTPPGAGHNSPLHF

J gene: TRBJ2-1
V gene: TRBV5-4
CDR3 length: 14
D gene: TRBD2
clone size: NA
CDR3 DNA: TGTGCCAGCAGCTCTAGCGGGGGGGCCAATGAGCAGTTCTTC
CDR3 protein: CASSSSGGANEQFF

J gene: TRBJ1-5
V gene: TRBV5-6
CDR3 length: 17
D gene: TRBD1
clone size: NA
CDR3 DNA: TGTGCCAGCAGCCACGACAGGGGGCGTAAGGGCAATCAGCCCCAGCATTTT
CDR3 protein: CASSHDRGRKGNQPQHF

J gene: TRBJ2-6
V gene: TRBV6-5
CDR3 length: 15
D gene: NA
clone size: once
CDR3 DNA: TGTGCCAGCAGTACGGAGGGCTCTGGGGCCAACGTCCTGACTTTC
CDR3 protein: CASSTEGSGANVLTF

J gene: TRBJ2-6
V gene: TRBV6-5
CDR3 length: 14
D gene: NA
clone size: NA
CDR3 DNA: TGTGCCAGCAGACGGGACTCTGGGGCCAACGTCCTGACTTTC
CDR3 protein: CASRRDSGANVLTF

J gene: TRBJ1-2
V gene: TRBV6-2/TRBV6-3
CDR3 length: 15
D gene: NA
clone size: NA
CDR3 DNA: TGTGCCAGCAGTCCCCCTGACAGGATCAGCTATGGCTACACCTTC
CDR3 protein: CASSPPDRISYGYTF